This TCR beta chain was documented in a study of graft-versus-host responses after intestinal transplantation. As regards this clone: The antigen is not known.

TCRdb keeps only in-frame clones here, not all; method: immunoSEQ multiplex PCR. The sample holds over 80,000 clones, 85% to 95% seen once. Germline V gene data show CDR1 as SGHTS and CDR2 as YDEGEE. The CDR3 runs to 16 residues. V shed 5 bases and J shed 5 bases, with 20 bases lying between them. Study-wide results and limits: Graft-donor T cell macrochimerism coincided with high graft-versus-host to host-versus-graft clonal ratios in allografts.

Sequenced here: unstimulated CD8+ T cells sorted from spleen or lymph node cells, sampled before transplant. This receptor was obtained from a human donor who was the organ donor for an intestinal transplant. The V gene is TRBV5-8, the J gene TRBJ2-1; D is perhaps TRBD2 (6 bases). CDR3 loop: CASRQRLSGGDNEQFF. DNA of the CDR3: TGTGCCAGCAGACAACGACTATCGGGCGGGGACAATGAGCAGTTCTTC.